The clone carrying this TCR beta chain was recorded a few times. Its cognate antigen is unknown. Libraries were prepared by immunoSEQ multiplex PCR; TCRdb keeps only in-frame clonotypes and omits some of them. The repertoire holds millions of clones, with 93% as singletons. These data come from a study of shared clonotypes between healthy human individuals. Study results and limitations: Naive subsets, compared against memory subsets, generally had larger estimated richness values. Of the naive CD4 clonotypes, about 5% were shared across a handful of donors.

The specimen sequenced was naive CD4+ T cells from PBMCs. Regarding subset: CD45RA+ positively selected. The clonotype comes from a man in his late teens or twenties in good health. Some clones in this sample may be carry-over from other donors' samples.

The DNA for the CDR3 is TGTGCCAGCAGCCAAGCACTCCAGGGCTACACTGAAGCTTTCTTT. Translated, it gives CASSQALQGYTEAFF. V is TRBV14 and J is TRBJ1-1; D is possibly TRBD1 (5 bases). The CDR3 has 15 residues. V gave up 1 base and J gave up 3 bases, with 12 bases separating them. The germline V gene has CDR1 SGHDN and CDR2 FVKESK. Combining the CDR3 with reference TRBV14 and TRBJ1-1 gives the whole variable domain EAGVTQFPSHSVIEKGQTVTLRCDPISGHDNLYWYRRVMGKEIKFLLHFVKESKQDESGMPNNRFLAERTGGTYSTLKVQPAELEDSGVYFCASSQALQGYTEAFFGQGTRLTVV.